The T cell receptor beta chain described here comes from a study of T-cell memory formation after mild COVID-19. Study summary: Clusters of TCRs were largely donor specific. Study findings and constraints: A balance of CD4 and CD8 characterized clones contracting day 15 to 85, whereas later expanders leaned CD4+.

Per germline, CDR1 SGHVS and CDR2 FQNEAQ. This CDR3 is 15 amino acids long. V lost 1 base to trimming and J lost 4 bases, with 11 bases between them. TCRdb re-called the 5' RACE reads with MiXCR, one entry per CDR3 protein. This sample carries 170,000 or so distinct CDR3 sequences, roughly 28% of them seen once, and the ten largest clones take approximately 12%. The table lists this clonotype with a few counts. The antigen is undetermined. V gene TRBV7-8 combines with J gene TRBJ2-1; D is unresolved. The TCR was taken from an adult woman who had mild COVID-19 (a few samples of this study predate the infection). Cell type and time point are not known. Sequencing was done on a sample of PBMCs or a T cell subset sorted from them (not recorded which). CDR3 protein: CASSLVGLAYNEQFF. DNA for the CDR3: TGTGCCAGCAGCTTAGTAGGTTTAGCTTACAATGAGCAGTTCTTC.